This T cell receptor beta chain was retrieved from a study of glioma-infiltrating T cells. About this clonotype itself: Its antigen is not identified.

TCR alpha and beta CDR3 regions were amplified from RNA using iRepertoire nested multiplex PCR. Tissue mRNA or PBMC total RNA, roughly 85-450 ng, went into one-step reverse transcription and amplification. TCRdb reprocessed the multiplex PCR reads via MiXCR and lists one record per CDR3 protein. The table records under 50,000 distinct CDR3 sequences, approximately 20% of them present only once. Study-level results: CDR3 overlap between tissue and blood was very small. Non-neoplastic patients had below-expected tissue-blood divergence, while all gliomas exceeded expectation.

Germline V gene lookup returns CDR1 MGHRA and CDR2 YSYEKL. The CDR3 runs 16 residues. The V end lost 0 bases, the J end lost 4 bases, and 15 bases lay between the germline ends. This receptor was taken from a human donor with low-grade glioma or glioblastoma, undergoing nonglioma brain surgery, or in good health (not recorded which). Source material: glioma tissue, nonneoplastic brain tissue, or PBMCs (not recorded which). J is TRBJ1-1 and V is TRBV4-1; no clear D. The CDR3 nucleotides read TGCGCCAGCAGCCAAGATGGCCAGAACCCCGGCACTGAAGCTTTCTTT. Protein product: CASSQDGQNPGTEAFF.